Listed below are T cell receptor beta chains from one sample, sequenced in a study of T cells in Graves' hyperthyroidism and ophthalmopathy. Each CDR3 protein is one row after TCRdb ran MiXCR on the multiplex PCR reads. The table records some 770,000 distinct CDR3 sequences, 15% to 20% of them present only once. The sample comprised blood. Receptors originate from a man aged 18 to 29 with Graves' hyperthyroidism. The CDR3 runs from the conserved cysteine through the conserved F or W. D genes are given only for firm matches. Some rows have no size entry. The others give once, few or many, or a class for an expanded clone.

v_gene: TRBV7-9
d_gene: .
abundance: .
j_gene: TRBJ1-4
CDR3nt: TGTGCCAGCAGCTTATCGTCTAGTTGGGTTCAGGAAAAACTGTTTTTT
CDR3aa: CASSLSSSWVQEKLFF

v_gene: TRBV3-1
d_gene: .
abundance: .
j_gene: TRBJ1-3
CDR3nt: TGTGCCAGCAGCCACGGCTTTGGGGGGCGGACTAGCTCTGGAAACACCATATATTTT
CDR3aa: CASSHGFGGRTSSGNTIYF

v_gene: TRBV12-3/TRBV12-4
d_gene: TRBD2
abundance: few
j_gene: TRBJ2-5
CDR3nt: TGTGCCAGCAGTTTACAGCAGCGGGGCTCGGCCCAGTACTTC
CDR3aa: CASSLQQRGSAQYF

v_gene: TRBV2
d_gene: TRBD1
abundance: .
j_gene: TRBJ2-2
CDR3nt: TGTGCCAGCAGGCTCGGACAGGGTTTTGCCGGGGAGCTGTTTTTT
CDR3aa: CASRLGQGFAGELFF

v_gene: TRBV11-2
d_gene: TRBD1
abundance: many
j_gene: TRBJ2-3
CDR3nt: TGTGCCAGCAGCACGCACAGGGGGCTTACAGATACGCAGTATTTT
CDR3aa: CASSTHRGLTDTQYF

v_gene: TRBV28
d_gene: .
abundance: many
j_gene: TRBJ2-5
CDR3nt: TGTGCCAGCAGTCGACAGCTCCAAGAGACCCAGTACTTC
CDR3aa: CASSRQLQETQYF

v_gene: TRBV28
d_gene: .
abundance: many
j_gene: TRBJ1-1
CDR3nt: TGTGCCAGCAGTTTCAACGTGCAGGGGAACACTGAAGCTTTCTTT
CDR3aa: CASSFNVQGNTEAFF

v_gene: TRBV3-1
d_gene: .
abundance: few
j_gene: TRBJ2-4
CDR3nt: TGTGCCAGCAGCCCCCGGCGGGCCGTAAACATTCAGTACTTC
CDR3aa: CASSPRRAVNIQYF

v_gene: TRBV7-2
d_gene: TRBD2
abundance: few
j_gene: TRBJ2-7
CDR3nt: TGTGCCAGCAGCCGATTCTCAGCGGGACCCTACGAGCAGTACTTC
CDR3aa: CASSRFSAGPYEQYF

v_gene: TRBV5-1
d_gene: TRBD2
abundance: few
j_gene: TRBJ2-1
CDR3nt: TGCGCCAGCAGCTTGGTCCCGGGGGGCAATGAGCAGTTCTTC
CDR3aa: CASSLVPGGNEQFF

v_gene: TRBV6-1
d_gene: .
abundance: few
j_gene: TRBJ2-2
CDR3nt: TGTGCCAGCAGAAATACAGGGAACACCGGGGAGCTGTTTTTT
CDR3aa: CASRNTGNTGELFF

v_gene: TRBV2
d_gene: .
abundance: many
j_gene: TRBJ2-3
CDR3nt: TGTGCCAGCAGTGAATTGGGGATCGGCACAGATACGCAGTATTTT
CDR3aa: CASSELGIGTDTQYF

v_gene: TRBV28
d_gene: .
abundance: many
j_gene: TRBJ1-1
CDR3nt: TGTGCCAGCAGTTTGAACGGGGCTGAAGCTTTCTTT
CDR3aa: CASSLNGAEAFF

v_gene: TRBV28
d_gene: TRBD2
abundance: many
j_gene: TRBJ2-5
CDR3nt: TGTGCCAGCAGGACTGGGCGGGAGGAGTTGGAGACCCAGTACTTC
CDR3aa: CASRTGREELETQYF

v_gene: TRBV6-1
d_gene: .
abundance: many
j_gene: TRBJ1-1
CDR3nt: TGTGCCAGCAGTTCCCAGGGCAATTTCCTCTTT
CDR3aa: CASSSQGNFLF

v_gene: TRBV11-1
d_gene: TRBD1
abundance: many
j_gene: TRBJ1-1
CDR3nt: TGTGCCAGCAGCTTCCCCGGGACAGGGGATACTGAAGCTTTCTTT
CDR3aa: CASSFPGTGDTEAFF

v_gene: TRBV28
d_gene: .
abundance: many
j_gene: TRBJ1-1
CDR3nt: TGTGCCAGCAGGGAGGGAGAGACTGAAGCTTTCTTT
CDR3aa: CASREGETEAFF

v_gene: TRBV2
d_gene: .
abundance: many
j_gene: TRBJ2-5
CDR3nt: TGTGCCAGCAGTGAAGTGGGGGGCCAAGAGACCCAGTACTTC
CDR3aa: CASSEVGGQETQYF

v_gene: TRBV6-1
d_gene: .
abundance: few
j_gene: TRBJ2-3
CDR3nt: TGTGCCAGCAGTGAATTGGGGGGCACAGATACGCAGTATTTT
CDR3aa: CASSELGGTDTQYF

v_gene: TRBV27
d_gene: .
abundance: many
j_gene: TRBJ1-2
CDR3nt: TGTGCCAGCAGTTTCTCCCCCCCAGTGAACTATGGCTACACCTTC
CDR3aa: CASSFSPPVNYGYTF

v_gene: TRBV6-1
d_gene: .
abundance: .
j_gene: TRBJ2-1
CDR3nt: TGTGCCAGCAGCCCCTCTTCAAACGCTGAGCAGTTCTTC
CDR3aa: CASSPSSNAEQFF

v_gene: TRBV3-1
d_gene: .
abundance: many
j_gene: TRBJ2-2
CDR3nt: TGTGCCAGCAGCCTCCGGGAGTTGATCGGGGAGCTGTTTTTT
CDR3aa: CASSLRELIGELFF

v_gene: TRBV20-1
d_gene: .
abundance: few
j_gene: TRBJ1-5
CDR3nt: TGCAGTGCTCGAGGGACACTTCAATATAGCAATCAGCCCCAGCATTTT
CDR3aa: CSARGTLQYSNQPQHF

v_gene: TRBV3-1
d_gene: .
abundance: many
j_gene: TRBJ1-2
CDR3nt: TGTGCCAGCAGCCAAGATCGAACAGATAGCCTCTATGGCTACACCTTC
CDR3aa: CASSQDRTDSLYGYTF

v_gene: TRBV6-2/TRBV6-3
d_gene: .
abundance: .
j_gene: TRBJ1-5
CDR3nt: TGTGCCAGCAGTTACAGGGCGGATCAGCCCCAGCATTTT
CDR3aa: CASSYRADQPQHF

v_gene: TRBV24-1
d_gene: .
abundance: many
j_gene: TRBJ2-5
CDR3nt: TGTGCCACCAGTGACCCGCTAGCACACTTAGGGGAGACCCAGTACTTC
CDR3aa: CATSDPLAHLGETQYF

v_gene: TRBV20-1
d_gene: .
abundance: .
j_gene: TRBJ2-5
CDR3nt: TGCAGTGCTAGCATCGACGAAGGGGAGACCCAGTACTTC
CDR3aa: CSASIDEGETQYF

v_gene: TRBV6-6
d_gene: .
abundance: few
j_gene: TRBJ1-2
CDR3nt: TGTGCCAGCAGTTACTCGTCACGGGGGACGGCAAATGGCTACACCTTC
CDR3aa: CASSYSSRGTANGYTF

v_gene: TRBV20-1
d_gene: .
abundance: few
j_gene: TRBJ1-2
CDR3nt: TGCAGTGCTATGATCGGACAGTATGGCTACACCTTC
CDR3aa: CSAMIGQYGYTF

v_gene: TRBV29-1
d_gene: .
abundance: few
j_gene: TRBJ2-1
CDR3nt: TGCAGCGTTCCCCGGACAGTCAGGGAGCAGTTCTTC
CDR3aa: CSVPRTVREQFF

v_gene: TRBV19
d_gene: .
abundance: .
j_gene: TRBJ2-5
CDR3nt: TGTGCCAGTAAAGGTAGTAGGGGGTACCAAGAGACCCAGTACTTC
CDR3aa: CASKGSRGYQETQYF

v_gene: TRBV10-3
d_gene: TRBD1
abundance: few
j_gene: TRBJ2-3
CDR3nt: TGTGCCATCAGTTTCTCCGGGACAGGGGGGACAGATACGCAGTATTTT
CDR3aa: CAISFSGTGGTDTQYF

v_gene: TRBV28
d_gene: TRBD1
abundance: .
j_gene: TRBJ2-5
CDR3nt: TGTGCCAGCAGTCACAGACAGGGGGAAGAGACCCAGTACTTC
CDR3aa: CASSHRQGEETQYF

v_gene: TRBV12-3/TRBV12-4
d_gene: .
abundance: .
j_gene: TRBJ2-3
CDR3nt: TGTGCCAGCAGTTTAGGAGTATCCCCTAGCACAGATACGCAGTATTTT
CDR3aa: CASSLGVSPSTDTQYF

v_gene: TRBV2
d_gene: .
abundance: few
j_gene: TRBJ2-1
CDR3nt: TGTGCCAGCAGTGAAACGGCAAGCAGGGCTGTCCGCAATGAGCAGTTCTTC
CDR3aa: CASSETASRAVRNEQFF

v_gene: TRBV20-1
d_gene: .
abundance: many
j_gene: TRBJ2-3
CDR3nt: TGCAGTGCTAGAGATTTGGCGGACCTTCCTTTTTACACAGATACGCAGTATTTT
CDR3aa: CSARDLADLPFYTDTQYF

v_gene: TRBV2
d_gene: .
abundance: few
j_gene: TRBJ2-6
CDR3nt: TGTGCCAGCAGGAGACAGCTCTCTGGGGCCAACGTCCTGACTTTC
CDR3aa: CASRRQLSGANVLTF

v_gene: TRBV7-8
d_gene: .
abundance: few
j_gene: TRBJ2-7
CDR3nt: TGTGCCAGCCAGGGGGGGTACGAGCAGTACTTC
CDR3aa: CASQGGYEQYF

v_gene: TRBV20-1
d_gene: .
abundance: many
j_gene: TRBJ2-3
CDR3nt: TGCAGTGCTAGGGAGGGGTCGACAGATACGCAGTATTTT
CDR3aa: CSAREGSTDTQYF

v_gene: TRBV13
d_gene: TRBD1
abundance: few
j_gene: TRBJ2-5
CDR3nt: TGTGCCAGCAGCTTAGACGGACAGGGCTATGAGACCCAGTACTTC
CDR3aa: CASSLDGQGYETQYF

v_gene: TRBV7-9
d_gene: .
abundance: few
j_gene: TRBJ2-1
CDR3nt: TGTGCCAGCAGCTCAACCTCCTACCCCTACAATGAGCAGTTCTTC
CDR3aa: CASSSTSYPYNEQFF

v_gene: TRBV15
d_gene: .
abundance: .
j_gene: TRBJ1-1
CDR3nt: TGTGCCACCAGCCGTACAGAGAACACTGAAGCTTTCTTT
CDR3aa: CATSRTENTEAFF

v_gene: TRBV11-2
d_gene: TRBD1
abundance: few
j_gene: TRBJ2-7
CDR3nt: TGTGCCAGCACCCGGAACCCACAGGGGCCCTACGAGCAGTACTTC
CDR3aa: CASTRNPQGPYEQYF

v_gene: TRBV4-1
d_gene: TRBD1
abundance: few
j_gene: TRBJ1-2
CDR3nt: TGCGCCAGCAGCTCGATTCGGACAGGTTATGGCTACACCTTC
CDR3aa: CASSSIRTGYGYTF

v_gene: TRBV7-2
d_gene: TRBD2
abundance: .
j_gene: TRBJ2-1
CDR3nt: TGTGCCAGCAGCCTGATCCCGGGACTAAAATACAATGAGCAGTTCTTC
CDR3aa: CASSLIPGLKYNEQFF

v_gene: TRBV27
d_gene: .
abundance: .
j_gene: TRBJ1-1
CDR3nt: TGTGCCAGCAGAACCCGGGACAAGGCAGACACTGAAGCTTTCTTT
CDR3aa: CASRTRDKADTEAFF

v_gene: TRBV2
d_gene: TRBD2
abundance: .
j_gene: TRBJ2-1
CDR3nt: TGTGCCAGCAGTGAAGCGTCTAGCGGGATGGTGAACAATGAGCAGTTCTTC
CDR3aa: CASSEASSGMVNNEQFF